These T cell receptor beta chains were read from a single sample in a study of T-cell memory formation after mild COVID-19. TCRdb called the 5' RACE reads again in MiXCR, with one record for every CDR3 protein. The repertoire holds roughly 510,000 distinct CDR3 sequences, with around 15% as singletons. Sequenced: PBMCs or a T cell subset sorted from them (not recorded which). The receptors here all came from an adult woman who had mild COVID-19 (a few samples of this study predate the infection). Cell type and time point are not known. The CDR3 runs from the conserved cysteine through the conserved F or W. The D gene is left open where the match is weak. Clone size is stated in some rows and not others, as once, few, many or a class when expanded.

TRBV29-1	-	-	TRBJ2-2	TGCAGCGTTGGGGGGCGGACCGGGGAGCTGTTTTTT	CSVGGRTGELFF
TRBV3-1	TRBD2	few	TRBJ2-5	TGTGCCAGCAGCCAACGCGAGAGCGGGGGGGCCCAAGAGACCCAGTACTTC	CASSQRESGGAQETQYF
TRBV9	-	-	TRBJ2-2	TGTGCCAGCAGCGTAGGGACTACGGTAAACACCGGGGAGCTGTTTTTT	CASSVGTTVNTGELFF
TRBV5-1	-	-	TRBJ2-7	TGCGCCAGCAGCTCGGGGACGGTTACCTACGAGCAGTACTTC	CASSSGTVTYEQYF
TRBV5-6	-	-	TRBJ2-2	TGTGCCAGCAGCTTTTTTGGGGTTGCGAGGGAGCTGTTTTTT	CASSFFGVARELFF
TRBV2	TRBD2	few	TRBJ2-3	TGTGCCAGCGTGCGGCTAGCGGTTAGCACAGATACGCAGTATTTT	CASVRLAVSTDTQYF
TRBV29-1	-	many	TRBJ1-1	TGCAGCGTTGAACCGCCCGCGAGGAAGACTGAAGCTTTCTTT	CSVEPPARKTEAFF
TRBV4-2	TRBD2	-	TRBJ2-7	TGTGCCAGCAGCGCGGTCGGGACTAGCGGGGCCTACGAGCAGTACTTC	CASSAVGTSGAYEQYF
TRBV12-3/TRBV12-4	-	-	TRBJ1-3	TGTGCCAGCAGACTTAACCGGGACTCCTCTGGAAACACCATATATTTT	CASRLNRDSSGNTIYF
TRBV12-3/TRBV12-4	-	many	TRBJ1-1	TGTGCCAGCCTAGGGAACACTGAAGCTTTCTTT	CASLGNTEAFF
TRBV20-1	TRBD1	few	TRBJ1-2	TGCAGTGCCCCCGACAGGGACTTTGGGGGCTACACCTTC	CSAPDRDFGGYTF
TRBV13	TRBD2	few	TRBJ2-3	TGTGCCAGCAGCCCAAGGACTAGCGGGGGTACTAGCACAGATACGCAGTATTTT	CASSPRTSGGTSTDTQYF
TRBV7-2	TRBD2	few	TRBJ2-2	TGTGCCAGCATAGCGGGGGCTACCGGGGAGCTGTTTTTT	CASIAGATGELFF
TRBV13	TRBD1	-	TRBJ2-3	TGCGCCAGCAGCTTAGGGGCAGGGGGCAGTACGCAGTATTTT	CASSLGAGGSTQYF
TRBV5-1	-	-	TRBJ1-2	TGCGCCAGCAGCCCTGTTGAGAGGGGGTTTGGCTATGGCTACACCTTC	CASSPVERGFGYGYTF
TRBV7-6	TRBD1	many	TRBJ2-4	TGTGCCAGCAGCCCAGGGGGCAGGAGCGGAAACATTCAGTACTTC	CASSPGGRSGNIQYF
TRBV4-1	-	-	TRBJ1-4	TGCGCCAGCAGCCACATGACAGGACCTACTAATGAAAAACTGTTTTTT	CASSHMTGPTNEKLFF
TRBV7-2	TRBD2	-	TRBJ2-3	TGTGCCAGCAGCACCACACTAGCGGGGGCAACAGATACGCAGTATTTT	CASSTTLAGATDTQYF
TRBV6-2/TRBV6-3	-	-	TRBJ2-1	TGTGCCAGCAGTTACGGGGCTGGGGCAGGCTACAATGAGCAGTTCTTC	CASSYGAGAGYNEQFF
TRBV7-3	TRBD2	few	TRBJ2-3	TGTGCCAGCAGCCCCCGGGGGGGGCGCATCGCAGATACGCAGTATTTT	CASSPRGGRIADTQYF
TRBV5-4	-	many	TRBJ2-5	TGTGCCAGCAGCTTGGCCGGAGGCAGCCAAGAGACCCAGTACTTC	CASSLAGGSQETQYF
TRBV3-1	TRBD2	few	TRBJ2-2	TGTGCCAGCAGCCAAGTGGCGGGAGGGGCCACCGGGGAGCTGTTTTTT	CASSQVAGGATGELFF
TRBV7-2	-	few	TRBJ2-3	TGTGCCAGCAGCTTAGGGTTTTCCGGACCTGGGACAGATACGCAGTATTTT	CASSLGFSGPGTDTQYF
TRBV9	TRBD1	-	TRBJ1-6	TGTGCCAGCAGCCCCGGGACAGTAAATTCACCCCTCCACTTT	CASSPGTVNSPLHF
TRBV29-1	-	-	TRBJ1-1	TGCAGCGTTAACAGGCTCCGAGACACTGAAGCTTTCTTT	CSVNRLRDTEAFF
TRBV5-5	TRBD1	-	TRBJ1-2	TGTGCCAGCAGCTCCACAGGGGGCCTCCATGGCTACACCTTC	CASSSTGGLHGYTF
TRBV5-1	-	many	TRBJ2-3	TGCGCCAGCAGCGGGCACCTGCAACGGAGAGATACGCAGTATTTT	CASSGHLQRRDTQYF
TRBV4-1	-	-	TRBJ1-2	TGCGCCAGCAGCCAAGAGAACAGGGCTAACTATGGCTACACCTTC	CASSQENRANYGYTF
TRBV13	TRBD2	many	TRBJ2-2	TGTGCCAGCATCAGGACTAGCGGGAACACCGGGGAGCTGTTTTTT	CASIRTSGNTGELFF
TRBV14	TRBD1	few	TRBJ2-2	TGTGCCAGCAGCCAAGGCATCCGGGACAGGGGAACCACCGGGGAGCTGTTTTTT	CASSQGIRDRGTTGELFF
TRBV6-1	TRBD2	few	TRBJ2-1	TGTGCCAGCAGTGGTGAGACTAGCGGGCTAAATGAGCAGTTCTTC	CASSGETSGLNEQFF
TRBV20-1	TRBD2	few	TRBJ2-5	TGCAGTGCTCCGCTTGAGCGGGAGGGCGCGACCCAGTACTTC	CSAPLEREGATQYF
TRBV24-1	TRBD1	many	TRBJ2-1	TGTGCCACCAGTGATAGCCGGCAGGGGGCTTTAGTGGTTGAGCAGTTCTTC	CATSDSRQGALVVEQFF
TRBV5-1	TRBD1	few	TRBJ2-7	TGCGCCAGTGGACAGGGCTGGAATTACGAGCAGTACTTC	CASGQGWNYEQYF
TRBV5-6	-	few	TRBJ2-5	TGTGCCAGCAGCGATACGACACAAGGAGAGACCCAGTACTTC	CASSDTTQGETQYF
TRBV29-1	-	few	TRBJ2-3	TGCAGCGTTACTAAGGGCACAGATACGCAGTATTTT	CSVTKGTDTQYF
TRBV6-5	TRBD2	few	TRBJ2-1	TGTGCCAGCAGTTACTTCGTCGGGGCGGGAGGGCCCTACAATGAGCAGTTCTTC	CASSYFVGAGGPYNEQFF
TRBV5-1	-	-	TRBJ2-7	TGCGCCAGCACCTGGGGCTTGGAAAACTACGAGCAGTACTTC	CASTWGLENYEQYF
TRBV29-1	-	-	TRBJ2-7	TGCAGCGTTGCCCCTAGTCAGGGCGAGCAGTACTTC	CSVAPSQGEQYF
TRBV7-2	-	many	TRBJ1-2	TGTGCCAGCAGCTTAGGCCTGGGAGCTAACTATGGCTACACCTTC	CASSLGLGANYGYTF
TRBV5-6	TRBD1	few	TRBJ1-1	TGTGCCAGCAGCGTTTCGACAGGGGGCTTTGGAGGGAACACTGAAGCTTTCTTT	CASSVSTGGFGGNTEAFF
TRBV6-2/TRBV6-3	-	-	TRBJ2-3	TGTGCCAGCAGTTACGTCGGCGTGAGTGATACGCAGTATTTT	CASSYVGVSDTQYF
TRBV23-1	TRBD2	-	TRBJ2-7	TGCGCCAGCAGTCTGAGCGGGGGCTCTGAGCAGTACTTC	CASSLSGGSEQYF
TRBV2	-	few	TRBJ2-2	TGTGCCAGCAGTGAACCGCCACCCGGGGAGCTGTTTTTT	CASSEPPPGELFF
TRBV9	TRBD2	few	TRBJ2-3	TGTGCCAGCAGCCCGGTAGCGGGGGCTAGCACAGATACGCAGTATTTT	CASSPVAGASTDTQYF
TRBV5-1	TRBD1	-	TRBJ2-1	TGCGCCAGCAGCGGGGGCAGGGGGACCTACAATGAGCAGTTCTTC	CASSGGRGTYNEQFF